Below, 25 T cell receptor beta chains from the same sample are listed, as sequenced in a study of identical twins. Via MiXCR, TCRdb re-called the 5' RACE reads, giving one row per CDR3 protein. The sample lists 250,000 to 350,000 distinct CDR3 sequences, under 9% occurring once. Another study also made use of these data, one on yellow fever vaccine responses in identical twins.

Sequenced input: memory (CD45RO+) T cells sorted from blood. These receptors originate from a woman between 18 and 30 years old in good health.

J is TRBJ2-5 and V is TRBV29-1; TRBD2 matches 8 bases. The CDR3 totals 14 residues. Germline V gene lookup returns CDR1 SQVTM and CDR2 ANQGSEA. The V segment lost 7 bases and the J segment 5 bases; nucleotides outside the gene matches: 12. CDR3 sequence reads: CSAIRTSFDETQYF. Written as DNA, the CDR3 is TGCAGCGCCATTCGGACTAGCTTTGACGAGACCCAGTACTTC.

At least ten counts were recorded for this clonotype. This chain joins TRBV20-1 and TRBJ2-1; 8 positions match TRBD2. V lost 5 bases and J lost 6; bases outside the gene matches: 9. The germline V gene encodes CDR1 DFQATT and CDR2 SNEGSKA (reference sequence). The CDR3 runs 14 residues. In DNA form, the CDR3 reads TGCAGTGCTCCTGAGCTAGCGGGCGTCAATGAGCAGTTCTTC. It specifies CSAPELAGVNEQFF.

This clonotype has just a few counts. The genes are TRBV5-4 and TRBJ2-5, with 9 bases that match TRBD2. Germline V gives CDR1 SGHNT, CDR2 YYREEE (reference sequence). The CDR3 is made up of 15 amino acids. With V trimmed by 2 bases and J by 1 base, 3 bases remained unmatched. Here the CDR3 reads CASSLSTSGQETQYF. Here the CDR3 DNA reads TGTGCCAGCAGCTTATCGACTAGCGGCCAAGAGACCCAGTACTTC. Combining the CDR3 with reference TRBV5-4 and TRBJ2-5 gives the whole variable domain ETGVTQSPTHLIKTRGQQVTLRCSSQSGHNTVSWYQQALGQGPQFIFQYYREEENGRGNFPPRFSGLQFPNYSSELNVNALELDDSALYLCASSLSTSGQETQYFGPGTRLLVL.

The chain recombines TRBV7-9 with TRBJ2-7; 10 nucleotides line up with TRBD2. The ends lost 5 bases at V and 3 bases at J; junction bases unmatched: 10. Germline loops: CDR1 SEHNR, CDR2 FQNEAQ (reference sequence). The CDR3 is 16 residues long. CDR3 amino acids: CASSPALLAGVYEQYF. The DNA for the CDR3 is TGTGCCAGCAGCCCAGCTCTCCTAGCGGGAGTCTACGAGCAGTACTTC.

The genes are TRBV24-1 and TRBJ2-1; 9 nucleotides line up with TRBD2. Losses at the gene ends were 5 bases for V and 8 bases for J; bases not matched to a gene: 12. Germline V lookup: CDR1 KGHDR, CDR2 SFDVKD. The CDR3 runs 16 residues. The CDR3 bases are TGTGCCACCAGTGCCGCCGGGACTAGCACCCGAGATGAGCAGTTCTTC. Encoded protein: CATSAAGTSTRDEQFF.

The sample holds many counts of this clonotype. The CDR3 DNA follows: TGTGCCAGCAGTTTATGGCAGGTGAACACTGAAGCTTTCTTT. Its protein product is CASSLWQVNTEAFF. The chain recombines TRBV28 with TRBJ1-1; D uncertain. Trimming shortened V by 0 bases and J by 0 bases, and 5 bases separated the two germline ends. The CDR3 is made up of 14 amino acids. Germline loops: CDR1 MDHEN, CDR2 SYDVKM.

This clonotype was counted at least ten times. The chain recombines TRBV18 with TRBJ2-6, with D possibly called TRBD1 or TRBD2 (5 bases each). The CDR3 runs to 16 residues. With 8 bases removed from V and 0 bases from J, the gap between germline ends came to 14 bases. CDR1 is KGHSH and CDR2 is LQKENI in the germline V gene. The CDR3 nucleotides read TGTGCCAGCCCCCGGGACGGCCTCTCTGGGGCCAACGTCCTGACTTTC. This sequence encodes CASPRDGLSGANVLTF.

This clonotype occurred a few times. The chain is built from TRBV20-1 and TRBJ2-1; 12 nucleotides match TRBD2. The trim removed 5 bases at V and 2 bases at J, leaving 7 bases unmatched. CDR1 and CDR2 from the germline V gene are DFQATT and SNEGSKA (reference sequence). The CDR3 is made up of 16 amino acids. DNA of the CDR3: TGCAGTGCTCATCGACTAGCGGGAGACCCCTACAATGAGCAGTTCTTC. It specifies CSAHRLAGDPYNEQFF.

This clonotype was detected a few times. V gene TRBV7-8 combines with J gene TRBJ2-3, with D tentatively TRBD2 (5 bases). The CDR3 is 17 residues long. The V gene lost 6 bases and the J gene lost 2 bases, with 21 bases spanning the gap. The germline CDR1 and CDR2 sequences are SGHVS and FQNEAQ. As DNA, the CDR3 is TGTGCCAGCAGTTATCGCCCTCTTGCGGGCTACACAGATACGCAGTATTTT. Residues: CASSYRPLAGYTDTQYF.

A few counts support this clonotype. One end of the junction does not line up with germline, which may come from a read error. This CDR3 reads CSVEPWENQYF. CDR3 bases: TGCAGCGTCGAACCTTGGGAGAACCAGTACTTC. V and J are TRBV29-1 and TRBJ2-5, with a possible D match to TRBD2 (5 bases). This CDR3 region has 11 residues. From germline, CDR1 is SQVTM and CDR2 ANQGSEA. Combining the CDR3 with reference TRBV29-1 and TRBJ2-5 gives the whole variable domain SAVISQKPSRDICQRGTSLTIQCQVDSQVTMMFWYRQQPGQSLTLIATANQGSEATYESGFVIDKFPISRPNLTFSTLTVSNMSPEDSSIYLCSVEPWENQYFGPGTRLLVL.

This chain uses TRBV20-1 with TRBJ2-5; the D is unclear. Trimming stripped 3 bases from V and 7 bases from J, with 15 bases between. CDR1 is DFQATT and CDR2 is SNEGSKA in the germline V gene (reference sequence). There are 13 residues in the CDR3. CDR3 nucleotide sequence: TGCAGTGCTAGTTCCAAGGCTTGGGGGACCCAGTACTTC. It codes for CSASSKAWGTQYF.

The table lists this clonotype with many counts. The CDR3 loop reads CATSDPGLAGYEQFF. The CDR3 DNA reads as TGTGCCACCAGTGACCCGGGACTAGCGGGATATGAGCAGTTCTTC. The chain uses TRBV24-1 and TRBJ2-1; TRBD2 matches at 13 bases. Germline loops: CDR1 KGHDR, CDR2 SFDVKD. The CDR3 is 15 residues long. J lost 8 bases, V lost 4 bases, and 4 bases had no gene match.

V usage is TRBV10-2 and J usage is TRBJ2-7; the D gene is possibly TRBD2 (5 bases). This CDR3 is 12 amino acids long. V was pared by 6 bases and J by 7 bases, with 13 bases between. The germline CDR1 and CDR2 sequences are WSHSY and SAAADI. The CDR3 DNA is TGCGCCAGCAGCTACGACGGGAAGGAGCAGTACGTC. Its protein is CASSYDGKEQYV.

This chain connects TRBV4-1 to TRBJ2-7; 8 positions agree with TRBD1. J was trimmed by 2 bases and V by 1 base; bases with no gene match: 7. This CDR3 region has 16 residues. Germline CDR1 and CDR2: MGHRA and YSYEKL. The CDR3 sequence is CASSQAGTGLTYEQYF. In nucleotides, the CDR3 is TGCGCCAGCAGCCAAGCAGGGACAGGACTTACCTACGAGCAGTACTTC.

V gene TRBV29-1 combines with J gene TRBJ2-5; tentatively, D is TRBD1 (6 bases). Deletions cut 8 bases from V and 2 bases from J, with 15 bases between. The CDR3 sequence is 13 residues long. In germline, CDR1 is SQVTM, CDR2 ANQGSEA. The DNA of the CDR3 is TGCAGCATCACAGGGCTCCTACAAGAGACCCAGTACTTC. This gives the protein CSITGLLQETQYF. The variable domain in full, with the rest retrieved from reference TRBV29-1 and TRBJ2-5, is SAVISQKPSRDICQRGTSLTIQCQVDSQVTMMFWYRQQPGQSLTLIATANQGSEATYESGFVIDKFPISRPNLTFSTLTVSNMSPEDSSIYLCSITGLLQETQYFGPGTRLLVL.

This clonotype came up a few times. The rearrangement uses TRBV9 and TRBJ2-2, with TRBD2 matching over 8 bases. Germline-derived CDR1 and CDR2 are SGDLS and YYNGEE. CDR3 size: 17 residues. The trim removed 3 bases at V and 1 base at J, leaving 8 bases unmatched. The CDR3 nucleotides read TGTGCCAGCAGCGCTGAGACGGCGGGAGGGAACACCGGGGAGCTGTTTTTT. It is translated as CASSAETAGGNTGELFF.

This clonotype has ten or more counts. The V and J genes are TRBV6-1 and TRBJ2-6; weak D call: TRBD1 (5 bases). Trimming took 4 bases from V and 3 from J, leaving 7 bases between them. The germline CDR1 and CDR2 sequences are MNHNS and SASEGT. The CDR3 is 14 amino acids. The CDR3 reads CASSGGLGANVLTF. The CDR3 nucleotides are TGTGCCAGCAGTGGGGGCCTTGGGGCCAACGTCCTGACTTTC.

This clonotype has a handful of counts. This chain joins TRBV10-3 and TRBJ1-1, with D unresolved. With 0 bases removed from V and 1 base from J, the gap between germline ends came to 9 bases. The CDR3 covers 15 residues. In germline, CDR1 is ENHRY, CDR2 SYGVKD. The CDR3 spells CAISESAQSNTEAFF. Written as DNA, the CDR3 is TGTGCCATCAGTGAGTCTGCGCAGTCGAACACTGAAGCTTTCTTT.

CDR3: CASSQGRSRGVVTGANVLTF. CDR3 nucleotides: TGCGCCAGCAGCCAAGGTCGGTCGAGGGGCGTGGTAACTGGGGCCAACGTCCTGACTTTC. The rearrangement uses TRBV4-1 and TRBJ2-6; D possibly uses TRBD1 or TRBD2 (5 bases each). CDR1 and CDR2 (germline): MGHRA, YSYEKL. Trimming removed 1 base from V and 2 bases from J, with 21 bases in between. The CDR3 runs 20 residues.

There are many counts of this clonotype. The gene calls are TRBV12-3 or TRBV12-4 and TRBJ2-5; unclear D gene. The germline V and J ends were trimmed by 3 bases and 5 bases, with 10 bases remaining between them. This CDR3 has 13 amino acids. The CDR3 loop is CASSLGRRETQYF. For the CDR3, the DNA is TGTGCCAGCAGTTTGGGCCGTCGGGAGACCCAGTACTTC.

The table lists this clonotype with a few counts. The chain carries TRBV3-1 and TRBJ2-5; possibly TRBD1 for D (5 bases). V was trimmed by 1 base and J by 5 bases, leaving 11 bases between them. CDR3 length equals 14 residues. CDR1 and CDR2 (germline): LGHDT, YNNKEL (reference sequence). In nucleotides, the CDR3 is TGTGCCAGCAGCCAAGCAGGGTTCCGGGAGACCCAGTACTTC. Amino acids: CASSQAGFRETQYF.

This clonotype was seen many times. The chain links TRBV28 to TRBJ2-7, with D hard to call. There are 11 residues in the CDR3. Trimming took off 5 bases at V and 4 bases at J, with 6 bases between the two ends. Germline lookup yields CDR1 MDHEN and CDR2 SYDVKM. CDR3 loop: CASSIAYEQYF. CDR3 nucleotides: TGTGCCAGCAGTATAGCATACGAGCAGTACTTC.

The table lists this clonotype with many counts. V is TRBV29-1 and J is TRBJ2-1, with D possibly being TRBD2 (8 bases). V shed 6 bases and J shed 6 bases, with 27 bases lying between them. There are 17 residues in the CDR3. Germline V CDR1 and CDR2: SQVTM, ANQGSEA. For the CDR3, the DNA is TGCAGCGTGACAGGGAAGATTTGGCGGGAGGTCGGCAATGAGCAGTTCTTC. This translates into CSVTGKIWREVGNEQFF.

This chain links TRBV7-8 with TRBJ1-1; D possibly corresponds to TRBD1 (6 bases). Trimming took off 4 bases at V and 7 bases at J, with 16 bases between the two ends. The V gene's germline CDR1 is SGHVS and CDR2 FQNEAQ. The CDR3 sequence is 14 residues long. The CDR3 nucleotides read TGTGCCAGCAGCTCCAACAGGGCCTCCCTTGAAGCTTTCTTT. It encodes CASSSNRASLEAFF. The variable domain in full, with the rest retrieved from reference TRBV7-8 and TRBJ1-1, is GAGVSQSPRYKVAKRGQDVALRCDPISGHVSLFWYQQALGQGPEFLTYFQNEAQLDKSGLPSDRFFAERPEGSVSTLKIQRTQQEDSAVYLCASSSNRASLEAFFGQGTRLTVV.

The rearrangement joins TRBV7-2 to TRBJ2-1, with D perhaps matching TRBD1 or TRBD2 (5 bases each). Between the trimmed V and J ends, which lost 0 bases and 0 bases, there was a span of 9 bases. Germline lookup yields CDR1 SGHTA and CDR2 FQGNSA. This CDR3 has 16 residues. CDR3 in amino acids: CASSLAPGRSYNEQFF. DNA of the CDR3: TGTGCCAGCAGCTTAGCGCCGGGGCGCTCCTACAATGAGCAGTTCTTC.